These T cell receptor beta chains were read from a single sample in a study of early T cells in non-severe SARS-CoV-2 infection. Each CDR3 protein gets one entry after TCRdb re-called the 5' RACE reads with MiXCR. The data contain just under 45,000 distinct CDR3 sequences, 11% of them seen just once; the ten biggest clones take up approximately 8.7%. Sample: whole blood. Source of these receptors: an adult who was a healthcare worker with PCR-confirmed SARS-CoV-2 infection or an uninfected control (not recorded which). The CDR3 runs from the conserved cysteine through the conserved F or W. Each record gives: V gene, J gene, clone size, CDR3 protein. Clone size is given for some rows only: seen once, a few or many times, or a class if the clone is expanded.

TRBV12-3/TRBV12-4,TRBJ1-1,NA,CASRLPGPGWTEAFF
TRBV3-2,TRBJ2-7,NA,CASSQDMGYEQYF
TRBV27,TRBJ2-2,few,CASSLSQDGELFF
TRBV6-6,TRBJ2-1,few,CASSYPQTSTPEQFF
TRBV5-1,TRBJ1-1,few,CASSLGRDSLNTEAFF
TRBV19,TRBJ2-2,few,CATSRQGDTGELFF
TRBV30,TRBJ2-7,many,CAWSVSLISYEQYF
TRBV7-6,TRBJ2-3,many,CASSLAGGVNTQYF
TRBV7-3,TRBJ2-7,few,CASSFIAGNEQYF
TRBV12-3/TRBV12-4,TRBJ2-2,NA,CASSWDRVANTGELFF
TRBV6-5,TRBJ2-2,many,CASRGGTGELFF